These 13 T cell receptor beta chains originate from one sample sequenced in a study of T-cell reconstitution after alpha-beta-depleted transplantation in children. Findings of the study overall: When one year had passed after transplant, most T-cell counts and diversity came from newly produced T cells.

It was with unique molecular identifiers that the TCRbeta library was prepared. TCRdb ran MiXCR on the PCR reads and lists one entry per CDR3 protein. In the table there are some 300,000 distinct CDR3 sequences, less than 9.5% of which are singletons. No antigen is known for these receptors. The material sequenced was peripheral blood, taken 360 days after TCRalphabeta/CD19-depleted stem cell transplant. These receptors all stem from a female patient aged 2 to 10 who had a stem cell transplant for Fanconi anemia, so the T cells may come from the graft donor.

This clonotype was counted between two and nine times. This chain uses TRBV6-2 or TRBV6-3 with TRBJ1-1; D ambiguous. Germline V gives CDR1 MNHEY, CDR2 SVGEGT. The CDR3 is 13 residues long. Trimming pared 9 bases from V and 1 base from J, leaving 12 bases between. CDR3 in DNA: TGTGCCAGTATGCGACGGACGAACACTGAAGCTTTCTTT. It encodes CASMRRTNTEAFF.

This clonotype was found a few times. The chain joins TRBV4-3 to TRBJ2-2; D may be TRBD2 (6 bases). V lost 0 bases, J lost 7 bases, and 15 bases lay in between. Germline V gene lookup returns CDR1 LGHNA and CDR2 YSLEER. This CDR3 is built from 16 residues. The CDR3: CASSQEVTRALGELFF. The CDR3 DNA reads TGCGCCAGCAGCCAAGAAGTGACTAGAGCTCTCGGGGAGCTGTTTTTT.

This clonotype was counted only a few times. The CDR3 region has the DNA TGTGCCAGCAGTAAGACGCTGGCTGGCTACACCTTC. This translates into CASSKTLAGYTF. The genes are TRBV6-2 or TRBV6-3 and TRBJ1-2; D gene ambiguous. With 5 bases removed from V and 7 bases from J, the gap between germline ends came to 11 bases. The CDR3 is 12 amino acids. Germline V CDR1 and CDR2: MNHEY, SVGEGT.

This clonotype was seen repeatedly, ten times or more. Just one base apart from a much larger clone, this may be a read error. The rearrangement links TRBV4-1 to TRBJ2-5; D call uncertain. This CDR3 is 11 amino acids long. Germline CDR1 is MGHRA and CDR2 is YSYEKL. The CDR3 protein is CASSQEETQYF. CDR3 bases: TGTGCCAGCAGCCAAGAAGAGACCCAGTACTTC.

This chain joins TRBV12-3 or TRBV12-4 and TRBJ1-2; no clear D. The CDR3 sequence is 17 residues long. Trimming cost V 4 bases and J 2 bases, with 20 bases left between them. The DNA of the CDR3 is TGTGCCAGCAGTTCCAACGGACCCAGCTCCTCAAACTATGGCTACACCTTC. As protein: CASSSNGPSSSNYGYTF.

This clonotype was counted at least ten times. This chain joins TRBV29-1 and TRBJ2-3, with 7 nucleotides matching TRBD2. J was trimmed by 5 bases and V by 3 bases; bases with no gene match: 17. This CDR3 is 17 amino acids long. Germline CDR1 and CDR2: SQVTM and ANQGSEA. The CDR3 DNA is TGCAGCGTTGATCGGTCCGGGGAGGGTTGGTTCGGAGATACGCAGTATTTT. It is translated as CSVDRSGEGWFGDTQYF.

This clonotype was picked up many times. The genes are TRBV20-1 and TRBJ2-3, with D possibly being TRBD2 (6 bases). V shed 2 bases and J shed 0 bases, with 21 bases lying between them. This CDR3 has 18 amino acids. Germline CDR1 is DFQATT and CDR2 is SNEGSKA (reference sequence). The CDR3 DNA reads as TGCAGTGCTAGACCGCCGGGGGTGGGTTTTTCTAGCACAGATACGCAGTATTTT. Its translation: CSARPPGVGFSSTDTQYF.

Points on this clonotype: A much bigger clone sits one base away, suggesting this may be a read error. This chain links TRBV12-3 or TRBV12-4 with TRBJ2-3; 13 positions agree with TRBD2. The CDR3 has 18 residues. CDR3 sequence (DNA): TGTGCCAGCAGTCACAGACTAGCGGGGGGCCCTAGCACAGATGCGCAGTATTTT. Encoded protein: CASSHRLAGGPSTDAQYF.

CDR3 sequence reads: CAWSVLVYGYTF. CDR3 DNA: TGTGCCTGGAGTGTACTCGTCTATGGCTACACCTTC. This chain uses TRBV30 with TRBJ1-2; D unresolved. CDR1 and CDR2 from the germline V gene are GTSNPN and SVGIG (reference sequence). Trimming took off 0 bases at V and 4 bases at J, with 6 bases between the two ends. The CDR3 consists of 12 residues. The whole variable domain, remainder taken from reference TRBV30 and TRBJ1-2, is SQTIHQWPATLVQPVGSPLSLECTVEGTSNPNLYWYRQAAGRGLQLLFYSVGIGQISSEVPQNLSASRPQDRQFILSSKKLLLSDSGFYLCAWSVLVYGYTFGSGTRLTVV.

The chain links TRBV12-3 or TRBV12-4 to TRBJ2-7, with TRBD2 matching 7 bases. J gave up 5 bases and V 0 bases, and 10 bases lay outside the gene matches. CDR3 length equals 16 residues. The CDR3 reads CASSLALATSQHEQYF. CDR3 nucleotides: TGTGCCAGCAGTTTAGCGCTGGCGACTAGCCAGCACGAGCAGTACTTC.

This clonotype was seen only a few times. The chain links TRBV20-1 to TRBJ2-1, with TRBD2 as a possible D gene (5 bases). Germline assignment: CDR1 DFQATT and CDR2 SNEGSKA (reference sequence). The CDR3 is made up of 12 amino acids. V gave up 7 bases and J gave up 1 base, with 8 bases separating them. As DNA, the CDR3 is TGCAGTGAACGGGGATCCTACAATGAGCAGTTCTTC. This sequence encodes CSERGSYNEQFF.

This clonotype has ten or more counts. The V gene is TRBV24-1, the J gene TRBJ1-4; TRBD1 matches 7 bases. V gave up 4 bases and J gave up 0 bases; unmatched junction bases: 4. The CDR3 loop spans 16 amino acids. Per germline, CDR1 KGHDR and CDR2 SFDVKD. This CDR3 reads CATSEGDSATNEKLFF. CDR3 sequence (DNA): TGTGCCACCAGTGAAGGGGACAGCGCAACTAATGAAAAACTGTTTTTT.

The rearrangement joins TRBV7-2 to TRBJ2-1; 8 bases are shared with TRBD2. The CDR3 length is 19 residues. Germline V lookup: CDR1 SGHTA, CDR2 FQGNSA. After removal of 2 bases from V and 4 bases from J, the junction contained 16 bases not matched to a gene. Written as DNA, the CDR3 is TGTGCCAGCAGCTTAATGACGGGAGGGCCTTCGTACAATTACAATGAGCAGTTCTTC. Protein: CASSLMTGGPSYNYNEQFF.